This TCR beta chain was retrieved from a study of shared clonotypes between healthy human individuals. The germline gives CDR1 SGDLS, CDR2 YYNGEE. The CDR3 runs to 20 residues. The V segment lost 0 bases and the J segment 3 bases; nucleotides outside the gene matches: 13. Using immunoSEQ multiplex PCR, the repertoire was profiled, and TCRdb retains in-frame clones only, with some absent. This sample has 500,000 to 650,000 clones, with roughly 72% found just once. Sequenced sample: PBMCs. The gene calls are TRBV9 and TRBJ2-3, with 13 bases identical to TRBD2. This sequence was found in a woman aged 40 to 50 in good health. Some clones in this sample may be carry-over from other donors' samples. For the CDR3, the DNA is TGTGCCAGCAGCGTAGCGGGGGGGACTAGCGGGATAGGGGCGACAGATACGCAGTATTTT. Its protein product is CASSVAGGTSGIGATDTQYF. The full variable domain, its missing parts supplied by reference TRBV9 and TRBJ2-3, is DSGVTQTPKHLITATGQRVTLRCSPRSGDLSVYWYQQSLDQGLQFLIQYYNGEERAKGNILERFSAQQFPDLHSELNLSSLELGDSALYFCASSVAGGTSGIGATDTQYFGPGTRLTVL.